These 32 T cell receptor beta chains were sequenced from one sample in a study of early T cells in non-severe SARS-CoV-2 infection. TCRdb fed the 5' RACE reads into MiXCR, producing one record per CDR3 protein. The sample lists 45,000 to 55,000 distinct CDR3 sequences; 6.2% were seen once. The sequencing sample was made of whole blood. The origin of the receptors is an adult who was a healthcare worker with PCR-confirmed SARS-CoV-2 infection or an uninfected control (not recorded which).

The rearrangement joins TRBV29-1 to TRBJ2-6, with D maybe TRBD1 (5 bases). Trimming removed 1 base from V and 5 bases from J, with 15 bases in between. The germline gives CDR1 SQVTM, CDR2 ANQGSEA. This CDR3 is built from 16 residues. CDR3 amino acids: CSVEGPTDSWANVLTF. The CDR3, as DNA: TGCAGCGTTGAAGGTCCGACAGACAGTTGGGCCAACGTCCTGACTTTC.

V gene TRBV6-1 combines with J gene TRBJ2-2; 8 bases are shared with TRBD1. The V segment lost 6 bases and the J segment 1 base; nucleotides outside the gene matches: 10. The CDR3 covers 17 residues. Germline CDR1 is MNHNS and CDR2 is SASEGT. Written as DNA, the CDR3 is TGTGCCAGCAGCCCGGACAGGGCGAAGGGGAACACCGGGGAGCTGTTTTTT. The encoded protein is CASSPDRAKGNTGELFF.

Here the CDR3 reads CASSFSGRTGELFF. In nucleotides, the CDR3 is TGTGCCAGCAGTTTCTCTGGCCGCACCGGGGAGCTGTTTTTT. The rearrangement joins TRBV28 to TRBJ2-2, with D unclear. This CDR3 has 14 amino acids. V lost 3 bases and J lost 4, with 9 bases in between. Per germline, CDR1 MDHEN and CDR2 SYDVKM.

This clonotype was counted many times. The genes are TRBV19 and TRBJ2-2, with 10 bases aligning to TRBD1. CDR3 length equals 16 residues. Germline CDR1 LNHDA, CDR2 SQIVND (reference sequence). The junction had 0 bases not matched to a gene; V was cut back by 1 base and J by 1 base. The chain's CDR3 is CASSIGDRGNTGELFF. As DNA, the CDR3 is TGTGCCAGTAGTATAGGGGACAGGGGGAACACCGGGGAGCTGTTTTTT.

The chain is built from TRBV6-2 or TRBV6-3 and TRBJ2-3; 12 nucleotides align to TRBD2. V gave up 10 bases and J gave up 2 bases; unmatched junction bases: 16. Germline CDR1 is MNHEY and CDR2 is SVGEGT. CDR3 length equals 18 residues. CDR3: CAIADERLAGAITDTQYF. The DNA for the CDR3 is TGTGCCATTGCAGACGAACGACTAGCGGGGGCCATCACAGATACGCAGTATTTT.

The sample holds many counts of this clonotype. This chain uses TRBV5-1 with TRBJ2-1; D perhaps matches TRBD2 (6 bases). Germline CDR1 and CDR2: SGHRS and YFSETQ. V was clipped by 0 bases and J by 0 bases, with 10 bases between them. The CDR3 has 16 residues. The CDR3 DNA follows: TGCGCCAGCAGCTTGGCCGGGGGAAGCTCCTACAATGAGCAGTTCTTC. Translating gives CASSLAGGSSYNEQFF.

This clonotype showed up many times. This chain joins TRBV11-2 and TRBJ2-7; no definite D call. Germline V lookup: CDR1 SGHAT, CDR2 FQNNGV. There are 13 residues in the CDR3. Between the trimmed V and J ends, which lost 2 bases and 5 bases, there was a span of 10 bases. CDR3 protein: CASSLSPNNEQYF. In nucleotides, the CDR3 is TGTGCCAGCAGCTTAAGCCCGAATAACGAGCAGTACTTC.

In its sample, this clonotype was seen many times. The CDR3 DNA is TGTGCCAGTAGTATTTTTAACACCGGGGAGCTGTTTTTT. Protein sequence: CASSIFNTGELFF. V gene TRBV19 combines with J gene TRBJ2-2; D uncertain. CDR3 size: 13 residues. The V end was cut by 3 bases, the J end by 2 bases, with 4 bases between. Germline V lookup: CDR1 LNHDA, CDR2 SQIVND (reference sequence).

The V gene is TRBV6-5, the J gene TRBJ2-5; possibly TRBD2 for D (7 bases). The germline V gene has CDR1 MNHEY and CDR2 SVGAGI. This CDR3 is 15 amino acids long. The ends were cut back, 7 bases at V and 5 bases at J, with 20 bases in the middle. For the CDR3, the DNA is TGTGCCAGCAATCCCGCGCGGGGGCGTTCGGAGACCCAGTACTTC. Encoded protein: CASNPARGRSETQYF.

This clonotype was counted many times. In DNA form, the CDR3 reads TGTGCCAGCAGCCTCCAGGGGGCCTTGATTTTTGGGACCACAGATACGCAGTATTTT. The encoded protein is CASSLQGALIFGTTDTQYF. The rearrangement links TRBV5-5 to TRBJ2-3; TRBD1 matches 8 bases. Germline V lookup: CDR1 SGHKS, CDR2 YYEKEE (reference sequence). CDR3 length equals 19 residues. V gave up 4 bases and J gave up 2 bases; unmatched junction bases: 18.

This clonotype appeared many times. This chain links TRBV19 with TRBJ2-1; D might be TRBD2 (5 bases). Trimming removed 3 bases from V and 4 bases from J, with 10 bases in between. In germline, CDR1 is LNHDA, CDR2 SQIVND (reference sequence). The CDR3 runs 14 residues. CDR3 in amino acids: CASSIIGDYNEQFF. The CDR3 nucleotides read TGTGCCAGTAGTATTATCGGGGATTACAATGAGCAGTTCTTC.

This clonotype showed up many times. The CDR3 DNA reads TGTGCCAGCTCACCGAGGGACTCTCCTCACACTGAAGCTTTCTTT. This codes for CASSPRDSPHTEAFF. The chain recombines TRBV18 with TRBJ1-1; possibly TRBD1 for D (5 bases). The CDR3 sequence is 15 residues long. Trimming left V 3 bases short and J 3 bases short, with 14 bases between. The germline CDR1 and CDR2 sequences are KGHSH and LQKENI. Full variable domain (missing parts from reference TRBV18 and TRBJ1-1): NAGVMQNPRHLVRRRGQEARLRCSPMKGHSHVYWYRQLPEEGLKFMVYLQKENIIDESGMPKERFSAEFPKEGPSILRIQQVVRGDSAAYFCASSPRDSPHTEAFFGQGTRLTVV.

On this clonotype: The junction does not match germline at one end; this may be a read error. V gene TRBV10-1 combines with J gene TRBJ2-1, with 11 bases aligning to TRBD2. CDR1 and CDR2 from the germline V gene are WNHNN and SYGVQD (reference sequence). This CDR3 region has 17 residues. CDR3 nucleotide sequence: TGCGCCAGCTGGGCTAGCGGGGGGCAGGACTCCTACAATGAGCAGCTCTTC. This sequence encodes CASWASGGQDSYNEQLF.

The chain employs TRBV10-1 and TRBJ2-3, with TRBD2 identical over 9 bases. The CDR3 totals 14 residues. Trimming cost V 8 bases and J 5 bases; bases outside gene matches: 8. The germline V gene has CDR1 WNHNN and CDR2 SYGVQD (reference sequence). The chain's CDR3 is CASSGGGAQDTQYF. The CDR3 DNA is TGCGCCAGCTCGGGCGGGGGGGCCCAAGATACGCAGTATTTT.

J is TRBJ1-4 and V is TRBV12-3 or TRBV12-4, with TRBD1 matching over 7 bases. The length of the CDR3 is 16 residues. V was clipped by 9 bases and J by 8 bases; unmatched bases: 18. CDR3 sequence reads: CASYRRGQTQREKLFF. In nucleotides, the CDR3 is TGTGCCAGTTACCGCAGGGGACAGACCCAAAGGGAAAAACTGTTTTTT.

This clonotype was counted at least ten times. The CDR3 nucleotides read TGCAGTGCCGAGTCTAGCGGGGGTTTATCGAAGGTATTGTTCTTC. The encoded protein is CSAESSGGLSKVLFF. This rearrangement joins TRBV20-1 to TRBJ2-1; 10 bases map to TRBD2. V was clipped by 6 bases and J by 15 bases; unmatched bases: 20. The germline V gene encodes CDR1 DFQATT and CDR2 SNEGSKA (reference sequence). The CDR3 length is 15 residues.

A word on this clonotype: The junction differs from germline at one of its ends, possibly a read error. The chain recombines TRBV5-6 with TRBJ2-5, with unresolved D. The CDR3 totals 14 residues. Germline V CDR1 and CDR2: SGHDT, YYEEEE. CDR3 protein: CASSYGPASETQCF. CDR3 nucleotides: TGTGCCAGCAGCTACGGCCCAGCGAGCGAGACCCAGTGCTTC.

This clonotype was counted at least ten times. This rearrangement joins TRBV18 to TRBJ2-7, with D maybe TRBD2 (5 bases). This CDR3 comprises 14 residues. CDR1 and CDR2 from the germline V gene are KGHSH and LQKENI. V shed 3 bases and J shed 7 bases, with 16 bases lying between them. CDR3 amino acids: CASSPGRDRGEQYF. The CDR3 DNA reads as TGTGCCAGCTCACCCGGACGGGATAGAGGGGAGCAGTACTTC.

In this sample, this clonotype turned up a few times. Here the CDR3 reads CASSYVRMNTEAFF. CDR3 bases: TGTGCCAGCAGCTATGTCAGGATGAACACTGAAGCTTTCTTT. The rearrangement uses TRBV13 and TRBJ1-1, with D hard to call. The germline V gene encodes CDR1 PRHDT and CDR2 FYEKMQ (reference sequence). This CDR3 is built from 14 residues. The germline V and J ends were trimmed by 4 bases and 0 bases, with 9 bases remaining between them. The complete variable domain, with remaining parts taken from reference TRBV13 and TRBJ1-1, reads AAGVIQSPRHLIKEKRETATLKCYPIPRHDTVYWYQQGPGQDPQFLISFYEKMQSDKGSIPDRFSAQQFSDYHSELNMSSLELGDSALYFCASSYVRMNTEAFFGQGTRLTVV.

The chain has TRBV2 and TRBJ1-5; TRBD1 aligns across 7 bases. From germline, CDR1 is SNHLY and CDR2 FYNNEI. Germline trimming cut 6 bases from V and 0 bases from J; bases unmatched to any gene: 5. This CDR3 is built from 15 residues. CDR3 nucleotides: TGTGCCAGCAGCCAGGGGGGGGTTAGCAATCAGCCCCAGCATTTT. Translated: CASSQGGVSNQPQHF.

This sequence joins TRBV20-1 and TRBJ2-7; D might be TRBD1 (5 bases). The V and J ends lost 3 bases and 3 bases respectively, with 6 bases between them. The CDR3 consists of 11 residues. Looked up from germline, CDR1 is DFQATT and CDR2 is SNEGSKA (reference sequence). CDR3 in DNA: TGCAGTGCTAGGGACAACTACGAGCAGTACTTC. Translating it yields CSARDNYEQYF.

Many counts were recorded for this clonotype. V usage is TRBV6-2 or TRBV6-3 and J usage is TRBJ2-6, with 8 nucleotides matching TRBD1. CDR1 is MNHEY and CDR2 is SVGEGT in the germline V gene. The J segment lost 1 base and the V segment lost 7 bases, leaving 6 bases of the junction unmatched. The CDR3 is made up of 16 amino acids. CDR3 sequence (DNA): TGTGCCAGCAACGACAGGGGCCCTTCTGGGGCCAACGTCCTGACTTTC. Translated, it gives CASNDRGPSGANVLTF.

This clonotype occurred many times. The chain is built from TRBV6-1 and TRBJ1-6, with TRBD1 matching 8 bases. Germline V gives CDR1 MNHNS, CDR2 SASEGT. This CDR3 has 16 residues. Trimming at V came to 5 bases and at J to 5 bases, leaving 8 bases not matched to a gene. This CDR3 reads CASSPTRDRNNSPLHF. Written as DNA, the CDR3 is TGTGCCAGCAGTCCGACGAGGGACAGGAATAATTCACCCCTCCACTTT.

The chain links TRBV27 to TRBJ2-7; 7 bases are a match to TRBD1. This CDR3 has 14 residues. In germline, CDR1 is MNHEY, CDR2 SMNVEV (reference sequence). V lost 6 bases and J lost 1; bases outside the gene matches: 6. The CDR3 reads CASSPTGSSYEQYF. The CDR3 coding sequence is TGTGCCAGCAGCCCGACAGGGTCTTCCTACGAGCAGTACTTC.

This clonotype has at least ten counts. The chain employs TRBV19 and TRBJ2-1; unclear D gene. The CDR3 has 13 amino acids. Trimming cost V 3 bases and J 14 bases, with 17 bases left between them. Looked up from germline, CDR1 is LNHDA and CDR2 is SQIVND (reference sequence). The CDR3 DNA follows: TGTGCCAGTAGTATCCTTTCGGACCATGCGAAGTTCTTC. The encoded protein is CASSILSDHAKFF.

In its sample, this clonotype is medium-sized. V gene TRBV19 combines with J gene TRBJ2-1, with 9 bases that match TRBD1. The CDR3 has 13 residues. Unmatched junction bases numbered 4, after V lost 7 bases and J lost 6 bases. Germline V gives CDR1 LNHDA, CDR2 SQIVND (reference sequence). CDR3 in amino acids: CASTTGGSNEQFF. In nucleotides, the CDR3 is TGTGCCAGTACCACAGGGGGCTCCAATGAGCAGTTCTTC.

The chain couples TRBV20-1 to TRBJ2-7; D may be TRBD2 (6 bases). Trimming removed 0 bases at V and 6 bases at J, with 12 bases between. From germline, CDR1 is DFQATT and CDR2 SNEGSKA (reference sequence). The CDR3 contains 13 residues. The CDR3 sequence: CSARDPGRSEQYF. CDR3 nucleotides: TGCAGTGCTAGAGACCCCGGGAGAAGCGAGCAGTACTTC.

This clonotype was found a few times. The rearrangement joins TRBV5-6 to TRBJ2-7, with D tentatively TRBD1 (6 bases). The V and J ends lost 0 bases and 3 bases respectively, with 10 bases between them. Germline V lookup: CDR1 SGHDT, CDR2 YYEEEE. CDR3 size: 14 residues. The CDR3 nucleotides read TGTGCCAGCAGCTTGGTTTCAGGGGACTACGAGCAGTACTTC. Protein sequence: CASSLVSGDYEQYF.

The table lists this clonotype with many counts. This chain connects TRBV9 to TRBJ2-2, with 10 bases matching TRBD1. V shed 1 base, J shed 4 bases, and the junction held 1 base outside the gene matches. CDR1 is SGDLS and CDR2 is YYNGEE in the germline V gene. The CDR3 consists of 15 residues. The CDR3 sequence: CASSVRTGGTGELFF. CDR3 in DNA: TGTGCCAGCAGCGTAAGGACAGGGGGCACCGGGGAGCTGTTTTTT. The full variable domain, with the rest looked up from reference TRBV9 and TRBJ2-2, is DSGVTQTPKHLITATGQRVTLRCSPRSGDLSVYWYQQSLDQGLQFLIQYYNGEERAKGNILERFSAQQFPDLHSELNLSSLELGDSALYFCASSVRTGGTGELFFGEGSRLTVL.

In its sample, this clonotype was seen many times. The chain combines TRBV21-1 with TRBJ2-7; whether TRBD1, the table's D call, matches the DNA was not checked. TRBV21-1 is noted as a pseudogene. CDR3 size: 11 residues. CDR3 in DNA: TGTGCCAGCAGCAAAAACAGGGCTAAGTACTTC. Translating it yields CASSKNRAKYF.

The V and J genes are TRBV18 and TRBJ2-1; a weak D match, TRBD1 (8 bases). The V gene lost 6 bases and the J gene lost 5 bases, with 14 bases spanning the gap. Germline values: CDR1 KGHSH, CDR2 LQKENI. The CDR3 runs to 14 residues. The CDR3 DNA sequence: TGTGCCAGCTCCCAACAGGGGGGGCACAATGAGCAGTTCTTC. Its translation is CASSQQGGHNEQFF.

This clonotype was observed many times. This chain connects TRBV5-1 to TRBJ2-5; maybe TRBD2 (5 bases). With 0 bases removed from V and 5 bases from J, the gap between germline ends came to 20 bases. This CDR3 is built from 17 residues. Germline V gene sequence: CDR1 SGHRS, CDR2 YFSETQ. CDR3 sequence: CASSLDWSPSRGETQYF. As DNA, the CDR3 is TGCGCCAGCAGCTTGGACTGGTCCCCTTCCAGAGGGGAGACCCAGTACTTC.